Listed below are T cell receptor beta chains from one sample, sequenced in a study of cytomegalovirus exposure and HLA in healthy donors. Here immunoSEQ multiplex PCR was the method, and the copy in TCRdb shows in-frame clones only, minus some. The table includes 150,000 to 200,000 clones, around 81% detected once. The sequencing input was PBMCs. Receptor source: a man aged 30-40 years in good health and CMV-seropositive. CDR3s include the opening cysteine and the closing phenylalanine or tryptophan.

j_call v_call cdr3_aa
TRBJ1-1 TRBV9 CASSVIGTGNTEAFF
TRBJ1-4 TRBV4-3 CASSQTITNEKLFF
TRBJ2-3 TRBV18 CASSGQGSTDTQYF
TRBJ2-1 TRBV7-7 CASSIGGGEQFF
TRBJ1-5 TRBV9 CARLLGQPQHF
TRBJ2-7 TRBV11-2 CASSGRDRAPLSF
TRBJ2-7 TRBV4-2 CASSQGGTGPYEQYF
TRBJ2-7 TRBV21-1 CASSKERGRDPYEQYF
TRBJ1-3 TRBV6-6 CASRAGASGNTIYF
TRBJ2-3 TRBV6-6 CASSYGEGTQYF
TRBJ2-3 TRBV6-6 CASSYSGRRTDTQYF
TRBJ1-1 TRBV27 CASSLRDRTEAFF
TRBJ1-5 TRBV5-1 CASSLVGTYSNQPQHF
TRBJ2-7 TRBV19 CASSGRASYEQYF
TRBJ2-1 TRBV4-3 CASSQDVGGAYNEQFF
TRBJ2-5 TRBV2 CASHSGGARETQYF
TRBJ2-7 TRBV19 CASSSGTGGFYEQYF
TRBJ2-1 TRBV4-3 CASSQENARGYNEQFF
TRBJ2-1 TRBV9 CASSVGGSGRYNEQFF
TRBJ1-2 TRBV27 CASSGGQGFGYTF
TRBJ2-7 TRBV10-1 CASSGSGAREQYF
TRBJ2-3 TRBV6-1 CASSRGQGATDTQYF
TRBJ2-7 TRBV13 CASSLRGRSSYEQYF